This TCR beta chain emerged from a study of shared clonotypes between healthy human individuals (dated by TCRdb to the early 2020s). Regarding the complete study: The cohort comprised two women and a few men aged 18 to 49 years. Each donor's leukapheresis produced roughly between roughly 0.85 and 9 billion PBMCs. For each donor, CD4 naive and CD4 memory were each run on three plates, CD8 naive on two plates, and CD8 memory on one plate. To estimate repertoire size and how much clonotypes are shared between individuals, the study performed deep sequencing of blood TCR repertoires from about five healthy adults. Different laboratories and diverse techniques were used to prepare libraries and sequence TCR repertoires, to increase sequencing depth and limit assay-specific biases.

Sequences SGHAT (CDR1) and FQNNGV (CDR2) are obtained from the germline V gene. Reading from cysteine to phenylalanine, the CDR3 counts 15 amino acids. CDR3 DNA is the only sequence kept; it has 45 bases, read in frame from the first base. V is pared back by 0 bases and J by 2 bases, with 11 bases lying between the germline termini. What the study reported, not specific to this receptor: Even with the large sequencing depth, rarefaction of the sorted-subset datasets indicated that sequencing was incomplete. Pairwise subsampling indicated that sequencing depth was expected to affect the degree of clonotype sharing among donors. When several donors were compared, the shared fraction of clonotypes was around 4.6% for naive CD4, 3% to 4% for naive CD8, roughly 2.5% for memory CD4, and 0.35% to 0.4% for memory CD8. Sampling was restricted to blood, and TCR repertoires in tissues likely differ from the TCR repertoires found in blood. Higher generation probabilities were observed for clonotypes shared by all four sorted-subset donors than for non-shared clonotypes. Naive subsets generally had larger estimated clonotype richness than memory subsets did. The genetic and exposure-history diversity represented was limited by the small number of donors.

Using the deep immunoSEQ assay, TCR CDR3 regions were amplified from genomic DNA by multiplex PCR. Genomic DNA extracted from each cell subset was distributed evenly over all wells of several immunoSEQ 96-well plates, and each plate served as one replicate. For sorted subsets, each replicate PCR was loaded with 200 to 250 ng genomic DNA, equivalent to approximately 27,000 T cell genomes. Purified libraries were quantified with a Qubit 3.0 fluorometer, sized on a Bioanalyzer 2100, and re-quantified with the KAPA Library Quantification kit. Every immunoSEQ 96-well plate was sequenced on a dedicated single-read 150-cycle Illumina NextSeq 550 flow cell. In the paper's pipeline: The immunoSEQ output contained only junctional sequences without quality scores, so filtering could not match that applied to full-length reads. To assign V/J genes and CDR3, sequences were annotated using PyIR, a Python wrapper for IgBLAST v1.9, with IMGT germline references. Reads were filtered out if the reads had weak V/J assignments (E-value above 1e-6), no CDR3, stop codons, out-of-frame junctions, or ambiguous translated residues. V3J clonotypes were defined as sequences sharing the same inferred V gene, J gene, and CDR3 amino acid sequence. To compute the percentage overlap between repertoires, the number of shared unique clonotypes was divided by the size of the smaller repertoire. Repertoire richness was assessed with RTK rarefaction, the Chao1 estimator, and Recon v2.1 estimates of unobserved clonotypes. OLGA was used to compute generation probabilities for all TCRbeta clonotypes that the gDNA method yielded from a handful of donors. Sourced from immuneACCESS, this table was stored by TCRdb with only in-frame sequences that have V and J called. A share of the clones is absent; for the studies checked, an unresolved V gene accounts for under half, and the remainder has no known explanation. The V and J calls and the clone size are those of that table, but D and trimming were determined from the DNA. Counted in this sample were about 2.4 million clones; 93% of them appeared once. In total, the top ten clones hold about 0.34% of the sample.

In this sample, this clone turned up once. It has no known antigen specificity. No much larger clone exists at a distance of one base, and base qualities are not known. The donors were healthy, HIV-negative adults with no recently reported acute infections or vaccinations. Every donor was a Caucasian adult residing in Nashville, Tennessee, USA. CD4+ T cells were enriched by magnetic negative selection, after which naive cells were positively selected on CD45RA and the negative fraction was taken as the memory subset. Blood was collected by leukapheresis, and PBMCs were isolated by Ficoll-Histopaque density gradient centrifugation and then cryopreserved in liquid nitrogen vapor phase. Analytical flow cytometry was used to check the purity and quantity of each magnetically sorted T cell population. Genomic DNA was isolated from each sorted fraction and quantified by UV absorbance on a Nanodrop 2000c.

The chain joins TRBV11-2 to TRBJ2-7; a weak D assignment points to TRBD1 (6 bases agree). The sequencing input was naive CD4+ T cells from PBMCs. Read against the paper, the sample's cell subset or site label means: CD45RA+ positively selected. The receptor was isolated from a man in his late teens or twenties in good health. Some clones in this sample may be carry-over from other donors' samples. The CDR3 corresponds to CASSLDWTATYEQYF. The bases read TGTGCCAGCAGCTTAGATTGGACAGCGACCTACGAGCAGTACTTC.